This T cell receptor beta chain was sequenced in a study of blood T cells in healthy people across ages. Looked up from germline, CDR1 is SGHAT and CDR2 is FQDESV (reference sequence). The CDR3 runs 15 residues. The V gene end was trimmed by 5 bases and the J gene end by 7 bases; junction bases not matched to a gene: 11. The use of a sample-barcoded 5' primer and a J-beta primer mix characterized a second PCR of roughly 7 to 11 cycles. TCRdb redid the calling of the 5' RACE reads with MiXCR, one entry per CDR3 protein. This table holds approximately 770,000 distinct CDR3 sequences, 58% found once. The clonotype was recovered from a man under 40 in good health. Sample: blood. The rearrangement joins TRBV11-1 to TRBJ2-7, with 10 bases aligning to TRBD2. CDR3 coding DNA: TGTGCCAGCAGCCAGCTAGCGGGGGTCTACAATGAGCAGTACTTC. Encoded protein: CASSQLAGVYNEQYF.